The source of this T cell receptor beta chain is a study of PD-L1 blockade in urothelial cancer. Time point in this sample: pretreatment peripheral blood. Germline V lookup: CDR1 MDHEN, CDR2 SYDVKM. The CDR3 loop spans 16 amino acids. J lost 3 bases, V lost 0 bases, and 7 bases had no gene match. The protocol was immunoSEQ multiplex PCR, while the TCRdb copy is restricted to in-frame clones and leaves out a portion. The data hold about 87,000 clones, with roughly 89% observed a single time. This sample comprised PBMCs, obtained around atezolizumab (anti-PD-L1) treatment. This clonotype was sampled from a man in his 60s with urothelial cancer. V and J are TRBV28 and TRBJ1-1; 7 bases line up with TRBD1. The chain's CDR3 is CASSLWSGGRYTEAFF. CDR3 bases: TGTGCCAGCAGTTTATGGTCAGGGGGGAGATACACTGAAGCTTTCTTT. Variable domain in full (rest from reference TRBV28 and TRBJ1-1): DVKVTQSSRYLVKRTGEKVFLECVQDMDHENMFWYRQDPGLGLRLIYFSYDVKMKEKGDIPEGYSVSREKKERFSLILESASTNQTSMYLCASSLWSGGRYTEAFFGQGTRLTVV.